The 24 T cell receptor beta chains below were found in one sample sequenced in a study of blood T cell repertoires in COVID-19. Generated by immunoSEQ multiplex PCR, the TCRdb table keeps only in-frame clones and is missing some. Here the sample spans 250,000 to 400,000 clones, 70% to 90% being singletons. The sequencing sample was made of peripheral blood. These receptors were taken from a woman aged 25 to 39 with COVID-19, enrolled during active disease.

The chain links TRBV2 to TRBJ2-7, with TRBD2 as a possible D gene (7 bases). The germline V and J ends were trimmed by 3 bases and 7 bases, with 19 bases remaining between them. Germline V CDR1 and CDR2: SNHLY, FYNNEI. This CDR3 spans 15 amino acids. The CDR3 sequence: CASSEGGRWLGEQYV. The CDR3, as DNA: TGTGCCAGCAGTGAGGGGGGGCGATGGCTTGGGGAGCAGTACGTC.

V gene TRBV19 combines with J gene TRBJ1-2, with no clear D. The CDR3 covers 15 residues. CDR1 and CDR2 from the germline V gene are LNHDA and SQIVND (reference sequence). Trimming pared 5 bases from V and 4 bases from J, leaving 17 bases between. The CDR3 DNA sequence: TGTGCCAGTAGTCCCTCGGAGGCCTTCTCCTATGGCTACACCTTC. Translated, it gives CASSPSEAFSYGYTF.

The rearrangement links TRBV6-5 to TRBJ2-1, with TRBD2 matching over 8 bases. V trimming: 9 bases; J trimming: 5 bases; junction bases outside the gene matches: 12. From germline, CDR1 is MNHEY and CDR2 SVGAGI. The CDR3 has 15 residues. CDR3 DNA: TGTGCCAGTCGCCCCGCTAGCGGGTTGAACAATGAGCAGTTCTTC. Translation gives CASRPASGLNNEQFF.

This chain links TRBV19 with TRBJ2-5; 8 bases are a match to TRBD1. The CDR3 totals 16 residues. V lost 6 bases and J lost 2; bases outside the gene matches: 11. CDR1 LNHDA and CDR2 SQIVND come from the germline V gene (reference sequence). For the CDR3, the DNA is TGTGCCAGTAGACAAACGAGCCGGACAGGGCAAGAGACCCAGTACTTC. This gives the protein CASRQTSRTGQETQYF.

This clone has a single count. CDR3 loop: CASSRGGGKMNTEAFF. CDR3 coding DNA: TGTGCCAGCAGTAGAGGGGGTGGAAAGATGAACACTGAAGCTTTCTTT. The chain combines TRBV7-8 with TRBJ1-1, with a tentative D call TRBD1 (6 bases). The CDR3 consists of 16 residues. Germline CDR1 and CDR2: SGHVS and FQNEAQ. Deletions cut 6 bases from V and 0 bases from J, with 17 bases between.

This chain links TRBV19 with TRBJ1-1, with D maybe TRBD1 (5 bases). CDR1 LNHDA and CDR2 SQIVND come from the germline V gene (reference sequence). The CDR3 spans 13 residues. The V and J ends lost 5 bases and 2 bases respectively, with 9 bases between them. The CDR3 reads CASSHQGNTEAFF. Here the CDR3 DNA reads TGTGCCAGTAGTCATCAGGGAAACACTGAAGCTTTCTTT. The whole variable domain, filled in from reference TRBV19 and TRBJ1-1, reads DGGITQSPKYLFRKEGQNVTLSCEQNLNHDAMYWYRQDPGQGLRLIYYSQIVNDFQKGDIAEGYSVSREKKESFPLTVTSAQKNPTAFYLCASSHQGNTEAFFGQGTRLTVV.

This chain links TRBV2 with TRBJ1-4, with a weak D call TRBD1 (6 bases). The CDR3 has 15 amino acids. Germline CDR1 SNHLY, CDR2 FYNNEI. V was pared by 5 bases and J by 0 bases, with 10 bases between. The CDR3 is CASSSGQSTNEKLFF. The CDR3 nucleotides are TGTGCCAGCAGTTCCGGACAGTCAACTAATGAAAAACTGTTTTTT.

The chain carries TRBV3-1 (or the pseudogene TRBV3-2) and TRBJ2-2; D possibly corresponds to TRBD2 (7 bases). The CDR3 has 18 residues. Per germline, CDR1 LGHDT and CDR2 YNNKEL (reference sequence). With 2 bases removed from V and 1 base from J, the gap between germline ends came to 17 bases. This chain's CDR3 is CASSQLLGGGVNTGELFF. Here the CDR3 DNA reads TGTGCCAGCAGCCAACTATTAGGAGGGGGGGTGAACACCGGGGAGCTGTTTTTT.

As to this clone: The junction departs from germline at one end; a sequencing error may be responsible. V gene TRBV3-1 (or the pseudogene TRBV3-2) combines with J gene TRBJ1-1; 11 nucleotides agree with TRBD1. The germline CDR1 and CDR2 sequences are LGHDT and YNNKEL (reference sequence). CDR3 length equals 12 residues. This CDR3 is CASSPSDRGLIF. The CDR3 DNA reads as TGTGCCAGCAGCCCGTCGGACAGGGGGCTTATCTTT.

The V and J genes are TRBV12-3 or TRBV12-4 and TRBJ1-1; tentatively, D is TRBD1 (5 bases). This CDR3 region has 13 residues. Trimming pared 5 bases from V and 5 bases from J, leaving 12 bases between. The CDR3 here is CASSPPGGTEAFF. CDR3 nucleotides: TGTGCCAGCAGTCCGCCGGGGGGAACTGAAGCTTTCTTT.

The genes are TRBV11-2 and TRBJ2-1; maybe TRBD1 (5 bases). V lost 4 bases and J 9 bases, leaving 22 bases between the germline ends. Per the germline V gene, CDR1 is SGHAT and CDR2 is FQNNGV. This CDR3 is 16 amino acids long. The CDR3 reads CASSSRGPDTFGEQFF. In nucleotides, the CDR3 is TGTGCCAGCAGCTCCCGCGGCCCGGACACCTTCGGTGAGCAGTTCTTC.

The rearrangement links TRBV5-8 to TRBJ1-2; possible D gene TRBD1, 6 bases. Trimming took off 4 bases at V and 4 bases at J, with 17 bases between the two ends. Germline lookup yields CDR1 SGHTS and CDR2 YDEGEE. The CDR3 runs to 15 residues. CDR3 sequence: CASSRQSTGLYGYTF. In DNA, the CDR3 is TGTGCCAGCAGCCGCCAGTCGACAGGCCTCTATGGCTACACCTTC.

This clone has a handful of counts. The chain combines TRBV12-5 with TRBJ2-2; D not certain. Trimming shortened V by 3 bases and J by 0 bases, and 14 bases separated the two germline ends. CDR1 and CDR2 from the germline V gene are LGHNT and FRNRAP. This CDR3 region has 17 residues. CDR3 loop: CASGFKSVEANTGELFF. The CDR3 DNA reads as TGTGCTAGTGGTTTCAAATCAGTAGAGGCGAACACCGGGGAGCTGTTTTTT.

V gene TRBV28 combines with J gene TRBJ1-6; D remains ambiguous. Looked up from germline, CDR1 is MDHEN and CDR2 is SYDVKM. The CDR3 totals 16 residues. Trimming removed 1 base from V and 0 bases from J, with 7 bases in between. This CDR3 is CASSLFADSYNSPLHF. The CDR3, as DNA: TGTGCCAGCAGTTTATTTGCGGACTCCTATAATTCACCCCTCCACTTT. Complete variable domain (other parts from reference TRBV28 and TRBJ1-6): DVKVTQSSRYLVKRTGEKVFLECVQDMDHENMFWYRQDPGLGLRLIYFSYDVKMKEKGDIPEGYSVSREKKERFSLILESASTNQTSMYLCASSLFADSYNSPLHFGNGTRLTVT.

CDR3 DNA: TGTGCCAGCAGCTTGGGTAGGGGGCTCGAGCAGTACGTC. It yields the protein CASSLGRGLEQYV. The gene calls are TRBV5-5 and TRBJ2-7; 7 bases agree with TRBD1. CDR3 length: 13 residues. Germline V gene data show CDR1 as SGHKS and CDR2 as YYEKEE (reference sequence). V lost 0 bases, J lost 6 bases, and 3 bases stayed unmatched.

The chain uses TRBV20-1 and TRBJ2-1; 7 positions match TRBD2. The V and J ends lost 3 bases and 2 bases, in that order; junction bases with no gene match: 7. CDR3 length: 15 amino acids. CDR1 and CDR2 (germline): DFQATT, SNEGSKA (reference sequence). The CDR3 reads CSASRIAGAYNEQFF. CDR3 sequence (DNA): TGCAGTGCTAGTCGTATCGCGGGGGCCTACAATGAGCAGTTCTTC.

CDR3 nucleotides: TGTGCCAGCAGTGACGGGGCGGGGGGCTATGGCTACACCTTC. This encodes CASSDGAGGYGYTF. The V and J genes are TRBV2 and TRBJ1-2, with D possibly TRBD1 on 5 matching bases. The CDR3 is 14 residues long. V was trimmed by 3 bases and J by 4 bases, leaving 12 bases between them. Germline V CDR1 and CDR2: SNHLY, FYNNEI.

The chain employs TRBV11-2 and TRBJ1-1; a weak D match, TRBD1 (6 bases). The ends were cut back, 5 bases at V and 1 base at J, with 11 bases in the middle. CDR3 length: 14 amino acids. Germline values: CDR1 SGHAT, CDR2 FQNNGV. The DNA of the CDR3 is TGTGCCAGCAGCCCGTCGGGACAGAACACTGAAGCTTTCTTT. It encodes CASSPSGQNTEAFF.

The V and J genes are TRBV28 and TRBJ1-2; D is undetermined. The CDR3 is made up of 14 amino acids. Deletions cut 6 bases from V and 2 bases from J, with 13 bases between. CDR1 MDHEN and CDR2 SYDVKM come from the germline V gene. This CDR3 reads CASSPEGGNYGYTF. Written as DNA, the CDR3 is TGTGCCAGCAGCCCGGAGGGAGGGAACTATGGCTACACCTTC.

This clone was seen more than once but under ten times. The genes are TRBV7-2 and TRBJ1-3; D is ambiguous. The CDR3 consists of 16 residues. Germline values: CDR1 SGHTA, CDR2 FQGNSA. V was shortened by 5 bases and J by 0 bases, with 14 bases between the two germline ends. CDR3 coding DNA: TGTGCCAGCAGCCCGAGATCATCCGTCTCTGGAAACACCATATATTTT. Translating it yields CASSPRSSVSGNTIYF.

The rearrangement links TRBV4-2 to TRBJ2-2; 7 bases are shared with TRBD1. Trimming cost V 5 bases and J 5 bases; bases outside gene matches: 5. The germline gives CDR1 LGHNA, CDR2 YNFKEQ. The CDR3 consists of 14 residues. The CDR3 coding sequence is TGTGCCAGCAGCTGGGACAGAGGAACCGGGGAGCTGTTTTTT. Protein sequence: CASSWDRGTGELFF.

This clone was seen ten or more times. The chain employs TRBV5-6 and TRBJ2-7, with 12 bases matching TRBD2. Germline V lookup: CDR1 SGHDT, CDR2 YYEEEE. Trimming cost V 1 base and J 0 bases; bases outside gene matches: 8. There are 18 residues in the CDR3. The chain's CDR3 is CASSLRLAGVQSSYEQYF. CDR3 coding DNA: TGTGCCAGCAGCTTGCGACTAGCGGGGGTTCAAAGCTCCTACGAGCAGTACTTC.

The chain is built from TRBV5-5 and TRBJ1-5; possible D gene TRBD1, 6 bases. This CDR3 has 13 residues. In germline, CDR1 is SGHKS, CDR2 YYEKEE (reference sequence). V lost 2 bases to trimming and J lost 6 bases, with 9 bases between them. The CDR3 reads CASSFRGPQPQHF. CDR3 DNA sequence: TGTGCCAGCAGCTTCAGGGGCCCTCAGCCCCAGCATTTT.

This chain joins TRBV5-4 and TRBJ2-3, with D maybe TRBD1 (5 bases). Trimming shortened V by 4 bases and J by 4 bases, and 16 bases separated the two germline ends. The CDR3 consists of 15 residues. Per germline, CDR1 SGHNT and CDR2 YYREEE (reference sequence). CDR3 sequence: CASSQQVPPPDTQYF. The CDR3 DNA is TGTGCCAGCAGCCAACAGGTTCCCCCGCCAGATACGCAGTATTTT.